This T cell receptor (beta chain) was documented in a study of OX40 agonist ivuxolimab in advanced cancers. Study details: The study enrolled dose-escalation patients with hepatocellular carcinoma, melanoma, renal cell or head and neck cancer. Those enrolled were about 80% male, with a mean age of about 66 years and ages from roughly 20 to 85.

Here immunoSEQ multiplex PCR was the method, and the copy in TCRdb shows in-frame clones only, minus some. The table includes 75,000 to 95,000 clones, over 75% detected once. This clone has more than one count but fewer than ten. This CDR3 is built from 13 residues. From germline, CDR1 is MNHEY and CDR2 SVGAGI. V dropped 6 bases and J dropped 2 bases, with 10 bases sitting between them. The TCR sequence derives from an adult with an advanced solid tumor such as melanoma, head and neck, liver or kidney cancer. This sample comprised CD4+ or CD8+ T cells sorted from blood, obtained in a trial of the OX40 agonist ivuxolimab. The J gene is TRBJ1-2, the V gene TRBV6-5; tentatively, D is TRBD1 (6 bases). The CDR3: CASSEQGNYGYTF. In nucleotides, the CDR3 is TGTGCCAGCAGCGAACAGGGAAACTATGGCTACACCTTC.